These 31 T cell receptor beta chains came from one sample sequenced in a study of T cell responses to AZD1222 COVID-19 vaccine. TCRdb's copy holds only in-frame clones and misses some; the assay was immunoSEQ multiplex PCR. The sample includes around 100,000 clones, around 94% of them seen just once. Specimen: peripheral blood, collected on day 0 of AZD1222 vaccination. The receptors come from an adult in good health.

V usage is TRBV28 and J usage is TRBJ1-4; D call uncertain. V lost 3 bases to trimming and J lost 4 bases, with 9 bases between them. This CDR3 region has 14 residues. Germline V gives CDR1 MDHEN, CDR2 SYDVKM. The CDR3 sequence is CASSFRGLNEKLFF. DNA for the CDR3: TGTGCCAGCAGTTTTCGCGGCCTTAATGAAAAACTGTTTTTT.

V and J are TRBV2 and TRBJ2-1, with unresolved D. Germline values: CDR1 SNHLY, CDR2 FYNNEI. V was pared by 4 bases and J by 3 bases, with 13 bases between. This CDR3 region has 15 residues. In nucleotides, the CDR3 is TGTGCCAGCAGTGGTACAGACCCACGCTACAATGAGCAGTTCTTC. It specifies CASSGTDPRYNEQFF.

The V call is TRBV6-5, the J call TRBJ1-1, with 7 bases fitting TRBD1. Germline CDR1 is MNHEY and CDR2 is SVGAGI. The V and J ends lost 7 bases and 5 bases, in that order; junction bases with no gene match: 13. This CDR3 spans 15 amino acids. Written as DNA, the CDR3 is TGTGCCAGCAAAATTTTGGGACAGCGAATTACTGAAGCTTTCTTT. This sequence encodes CASKILGQRITEAFF.

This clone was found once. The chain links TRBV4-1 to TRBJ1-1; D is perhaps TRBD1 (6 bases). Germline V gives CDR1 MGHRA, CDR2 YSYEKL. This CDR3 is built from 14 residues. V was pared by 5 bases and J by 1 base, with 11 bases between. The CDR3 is CASSFGTQNTEAFF. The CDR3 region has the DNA TGCGCCAGCAGCTTCGGGACACAGAACACTGAAGCTTTCTTT.

The CDR3 DNA is TGTGCCAGCAGTGACGGGACTGACTCTAACTATGGCTACACCTTC. Translating gives CASSDGTDSNYGYTF. The V call is TRBV6-4, the J call TRBJ1-2; D is possibly TRBD1 (5 bases). With 2 bases removed from V and 0 bases from J, the gap between germline ends came to 10 bases. CDR3 length: 15 amino acids. Germline CDR1 reads MRHNA; CDR2 reads SNTAGT.

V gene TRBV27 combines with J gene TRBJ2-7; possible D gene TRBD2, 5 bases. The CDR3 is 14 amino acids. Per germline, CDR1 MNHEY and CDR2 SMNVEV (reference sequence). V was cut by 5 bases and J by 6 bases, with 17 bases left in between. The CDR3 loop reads CASSRTGFTSEQYF. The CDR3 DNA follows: TGTGCCAGCAGTCGAACGGGATTTACCTCCGAGCAGTACTTC.

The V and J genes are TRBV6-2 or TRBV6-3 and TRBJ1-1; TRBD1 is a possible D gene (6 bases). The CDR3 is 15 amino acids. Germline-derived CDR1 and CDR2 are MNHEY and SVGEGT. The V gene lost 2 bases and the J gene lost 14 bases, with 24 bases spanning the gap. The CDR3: CASSYGGYGPSRTFF. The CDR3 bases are TGTGCCAGCAGTTACGGGGGCTACGGGCCGTCTAGGACGTTCTTT.

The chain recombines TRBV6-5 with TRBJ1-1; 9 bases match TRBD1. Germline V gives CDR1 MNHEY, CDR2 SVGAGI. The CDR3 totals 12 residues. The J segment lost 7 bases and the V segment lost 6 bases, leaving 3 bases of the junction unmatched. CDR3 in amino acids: CASSWGQGEAFF. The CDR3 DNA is TGTGCCAGCAGCTGGGGACAGGGTGAAGCTTTCTTT.

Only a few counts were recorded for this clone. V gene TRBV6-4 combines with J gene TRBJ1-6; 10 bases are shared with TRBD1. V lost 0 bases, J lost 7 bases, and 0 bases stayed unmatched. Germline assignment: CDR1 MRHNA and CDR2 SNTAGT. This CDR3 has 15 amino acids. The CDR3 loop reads CASSDSTGGNSPLHF. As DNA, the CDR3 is TGTGCCAGCAGTGACTCGACAGGGGGCAATTCACCCCTCCACTTT.

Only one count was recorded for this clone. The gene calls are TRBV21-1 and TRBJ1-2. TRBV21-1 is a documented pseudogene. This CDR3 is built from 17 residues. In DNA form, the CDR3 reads TGTGCCAGCAGCAAAGCGCCCTCGGGAGAAGGGGACTATGGCTACACCTTC. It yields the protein CASSKAPSGEGDYGYTF.

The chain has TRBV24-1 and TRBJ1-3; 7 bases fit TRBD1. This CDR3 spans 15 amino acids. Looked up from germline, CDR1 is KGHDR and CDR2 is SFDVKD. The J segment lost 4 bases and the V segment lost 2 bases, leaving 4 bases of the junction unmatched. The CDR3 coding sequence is TGTGCCACCAGTGATTATCACAGGGGAGGAAACACCATATATTTT. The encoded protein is CATSDYHRGGNTIYF.

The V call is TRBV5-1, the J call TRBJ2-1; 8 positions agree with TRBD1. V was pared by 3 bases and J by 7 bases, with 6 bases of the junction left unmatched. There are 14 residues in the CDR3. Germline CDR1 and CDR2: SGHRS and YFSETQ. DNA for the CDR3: TGCGCCAGCAGCTCCCAGGGGGCTGGGAATGAGCAGTTCTTC. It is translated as CASSSQGAGNEQFF.

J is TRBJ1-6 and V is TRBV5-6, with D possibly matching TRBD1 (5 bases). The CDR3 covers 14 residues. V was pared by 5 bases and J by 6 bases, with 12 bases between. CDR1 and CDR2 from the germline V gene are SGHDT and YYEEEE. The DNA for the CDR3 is TGTGCCAGCAGTTCGGGACGTCTTAATTCACCCCTCCACTTT. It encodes CASSSGRLNSPLHF.

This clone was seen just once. Here the CDR3 DNA reads TGTGCCAGCGGACCGGGAGCCACCCGCGAGCAGTACTTC. Amino acid sequence: CASGPGATREQYF. This rearrangement joins TRBV28 to TRBJ2-7; a weak D match, TRBD2 (6 bases). Germline V gene sequence: CDR1 MDHEN, CDR2 SYDVKM. The CDR3 is made up of 13 amino acids. V lost 8 bases, J lost 6 bases, and 17 bases lay in between.

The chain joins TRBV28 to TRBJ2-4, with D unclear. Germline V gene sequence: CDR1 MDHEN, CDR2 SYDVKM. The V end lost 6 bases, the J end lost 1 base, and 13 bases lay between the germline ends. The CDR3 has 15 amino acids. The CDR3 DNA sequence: TGTGCCAGCAGACCCGGCCATTGGGCCAAAAACATTCAGTACTTC. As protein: CASRPGHWAKNIQYF.

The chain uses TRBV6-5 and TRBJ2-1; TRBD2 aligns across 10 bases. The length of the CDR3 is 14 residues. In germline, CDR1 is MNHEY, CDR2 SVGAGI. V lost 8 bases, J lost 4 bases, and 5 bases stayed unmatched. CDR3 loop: CASLAGGGYNEQFF. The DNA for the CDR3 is TGTGCCAGCTTAGCGGGAGGAGGGTACAATGAGCAGTTCTTC.

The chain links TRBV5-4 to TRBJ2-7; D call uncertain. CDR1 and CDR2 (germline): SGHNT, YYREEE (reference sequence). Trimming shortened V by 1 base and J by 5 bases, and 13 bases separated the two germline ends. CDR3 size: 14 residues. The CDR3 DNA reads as TGTGCCAGCAGCTTGCGCGAAAGTGGCGACGAGCAGTACTTC. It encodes CASSLRESGDEQYF.

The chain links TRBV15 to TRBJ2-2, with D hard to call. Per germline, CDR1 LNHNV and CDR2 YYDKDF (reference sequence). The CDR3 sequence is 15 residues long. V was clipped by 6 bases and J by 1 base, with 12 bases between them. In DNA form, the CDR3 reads TGTGCCACCAGTTACCATATGGAGAACACCGGGGAGCTGTTTTTT. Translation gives CATSYHMENTGELFF.

The CDR3 nucleotides are TGTGCCAGCAGTTCCCCCCGTCTGAGCCAAGAGACCCAGTACTTC. It translates to CASSSPRLSQETQYF. The J gene is TRBJ2-5, the V gene TRBV28; unclear D gene. CDR1 MDHEN and CDR2 SYDVKM come from the germline V gene. Trimming took 4 bases from V and 1 from J, leaving 13 bases between them. CDR3 length: 15 residues.

The CDR3 spells CASSPRGYEQYF. CDR3 DNA sequence: TGTGCCAGCTCACCCAGGGGCTACGAGCAGTACTTC. This chain joins TRBV18 and TRBJ2-7, with a tentative D call TRBD1 (6 bases). V lost 3 bases, J lost 3 bases, and 6 bases lay in between. Germline V lookup: CDR1 KGHSH, CDR2 LQKENI. The CDR3 is 12 residues long. Using reference TRBV18 and TRBJ2-7 for the parts outside the CDR3, the full variable domain is NAGVMQNPRHLVRRRGQEARLRCSPMKGHSHVYWYRQLPEEGLKFMVYLQKENIIDESGMPKERFSAEFPKEGPSILRIQQVVRGDSAAYFCASSPRGYEQYFGPGTRLTVT.

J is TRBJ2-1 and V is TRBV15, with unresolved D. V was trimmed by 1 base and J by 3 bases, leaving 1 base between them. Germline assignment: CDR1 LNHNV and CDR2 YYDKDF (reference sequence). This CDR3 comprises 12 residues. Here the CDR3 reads CATSRVYNEQFF. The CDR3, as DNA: TGTGCCACCAGCAGAGTCTACAATGAGCAGTTCTTC.

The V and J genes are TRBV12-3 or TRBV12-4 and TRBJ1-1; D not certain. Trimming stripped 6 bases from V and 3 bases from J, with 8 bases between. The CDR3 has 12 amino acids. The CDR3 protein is CASSPVYTEAFF. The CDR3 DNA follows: TGTGCCAGCAGCCCCGTGTACACTGAAGCTTTCTTT.

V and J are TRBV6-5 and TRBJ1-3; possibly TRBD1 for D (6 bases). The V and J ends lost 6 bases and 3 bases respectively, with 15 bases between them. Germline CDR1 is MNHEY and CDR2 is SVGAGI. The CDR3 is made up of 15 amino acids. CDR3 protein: CASRPGPTGGNTIYF. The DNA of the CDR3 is TGTGCCAGCAGGCCAGGACCGACAGGTGGAAACACCATATATTTT.

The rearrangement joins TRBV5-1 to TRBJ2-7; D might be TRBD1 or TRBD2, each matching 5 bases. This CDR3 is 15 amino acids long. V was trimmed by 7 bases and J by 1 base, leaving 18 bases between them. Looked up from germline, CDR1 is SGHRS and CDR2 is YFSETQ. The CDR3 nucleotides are TGCGCCAGCCAAACAGGAGGCGGAGGATCCTACGAGCAGTACTTC. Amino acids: CASQTGGGGSYEQYF.

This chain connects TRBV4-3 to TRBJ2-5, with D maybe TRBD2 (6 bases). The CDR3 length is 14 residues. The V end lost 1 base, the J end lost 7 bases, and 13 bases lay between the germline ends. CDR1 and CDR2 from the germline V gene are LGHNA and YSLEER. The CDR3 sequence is CASSQASSGATQYF. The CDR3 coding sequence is TGCGCCAGCAGCCAAGCGTCTTCGGGAGCGACCCAGTACTTC.

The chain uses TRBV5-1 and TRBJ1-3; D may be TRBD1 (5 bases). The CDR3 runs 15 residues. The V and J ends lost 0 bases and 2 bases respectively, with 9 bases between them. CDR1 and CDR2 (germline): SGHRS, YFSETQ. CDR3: CASSLVGTTGNTIYF. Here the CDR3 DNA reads TGCGCCAGCAGCTTGGTAGGGACTACTGGAAACACCATATATTTT.

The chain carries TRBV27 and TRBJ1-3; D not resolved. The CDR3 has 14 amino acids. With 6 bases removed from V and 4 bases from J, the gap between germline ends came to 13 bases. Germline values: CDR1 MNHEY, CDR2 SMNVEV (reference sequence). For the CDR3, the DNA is TGTGCCAGCAGCCTCGTAGGGAGGGGAAACACCATATATTTT. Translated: CASSLVGRGNTIYF.

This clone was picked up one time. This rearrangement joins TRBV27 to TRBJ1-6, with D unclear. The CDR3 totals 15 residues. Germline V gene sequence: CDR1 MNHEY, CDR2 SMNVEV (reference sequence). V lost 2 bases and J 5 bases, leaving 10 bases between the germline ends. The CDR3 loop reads CASSLIGRNNSPLHF. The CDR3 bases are TGTGCCAGCAGTTTAATCGGCAGAAATAATTCACCCCTCCACTTT.

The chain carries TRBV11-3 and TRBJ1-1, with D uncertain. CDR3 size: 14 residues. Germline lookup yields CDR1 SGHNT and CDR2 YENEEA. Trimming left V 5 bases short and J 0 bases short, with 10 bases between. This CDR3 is CASSRGELNTEAFF. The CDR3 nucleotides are TGTGCCAGCAGCCGAGGAGAACTGAACACTGAAGCTTTCTTT.

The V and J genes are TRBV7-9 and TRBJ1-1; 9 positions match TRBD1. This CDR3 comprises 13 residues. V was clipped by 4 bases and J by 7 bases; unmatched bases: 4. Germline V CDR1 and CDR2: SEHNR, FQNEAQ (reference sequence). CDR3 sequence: CASSSRQGGEAFF. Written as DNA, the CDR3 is TGTGCCAGCAGCTCAAGACAGGGGGGTGAAGCTTTCTTT.

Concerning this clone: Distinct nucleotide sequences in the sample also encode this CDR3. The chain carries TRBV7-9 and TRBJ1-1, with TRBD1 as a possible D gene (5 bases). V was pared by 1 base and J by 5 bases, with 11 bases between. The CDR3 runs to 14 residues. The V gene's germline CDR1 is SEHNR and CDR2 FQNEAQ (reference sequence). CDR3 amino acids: CASSLEGVGTEAFF. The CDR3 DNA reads TGTGCCAGCAGCTTAGAAGGGGTGGGTACTGAAGCTTTCTTT.